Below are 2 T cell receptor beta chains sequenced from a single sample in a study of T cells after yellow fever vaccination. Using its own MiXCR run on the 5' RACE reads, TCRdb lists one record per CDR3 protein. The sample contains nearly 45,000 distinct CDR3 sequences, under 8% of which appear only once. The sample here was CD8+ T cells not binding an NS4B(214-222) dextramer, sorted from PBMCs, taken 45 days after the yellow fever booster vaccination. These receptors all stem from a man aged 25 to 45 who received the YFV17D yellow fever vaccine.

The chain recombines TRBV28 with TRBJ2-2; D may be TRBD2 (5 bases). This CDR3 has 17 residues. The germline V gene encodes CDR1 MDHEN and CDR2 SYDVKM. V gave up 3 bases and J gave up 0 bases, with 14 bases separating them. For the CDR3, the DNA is TGTGCCAGCAGTTTTAAGCTGACGGGAACGAACACCGGGGAGCTGTTTTTT. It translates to CASSFKLTGTNTGELFF.

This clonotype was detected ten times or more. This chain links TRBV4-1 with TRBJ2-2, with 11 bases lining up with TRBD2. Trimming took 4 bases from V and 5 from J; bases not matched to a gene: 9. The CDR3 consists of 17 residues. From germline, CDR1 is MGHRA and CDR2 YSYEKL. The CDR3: CASSPSLAGDATGELFF. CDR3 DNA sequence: TGCGCCAGCAGCCCCTCACTAGCGGGAGACGCTACCGGGGAGCTGTTTTTT.